This T cell receptor (beta chain) derives from a study of shared clonotypes between healthy human individuals. Findings and caveats of the study: What limited the represented genetic and exposure-history diversity was the small number of donors.

The length of the CDR3 is 11 residues. Germline V lookup: CDR1 MDHEN, CDR2 SYDVKM. Concerning this clone itself: No antigen is known for it.

It was into CD45RA+ naive and CD45RA-negative memory subsets that the CD4+ cells were split. The table came from immunoSEQ multiplex PCR; TCRdb's copy has only in-frame clones and leaves some out. The sample yields millions of clones, approximately 93% seen once. V gene TRBV28 combines with J gene TRBJ1-2; TRBD1 might be the D (5 bases). This TCR was sampled from a man between 18 and 35 years old in good health. Some clones in this sample may be carry-over from other donors' samples. Material for sequencing was naive CD4+ T cells from PBMCs. Stated subset: CD45RA+ positively selected. In DNA, the CDR3 is TGTGTGACCGGGGGGGTCTATGGCTACACCTTC. It specifies CVTGGVYGYTF.